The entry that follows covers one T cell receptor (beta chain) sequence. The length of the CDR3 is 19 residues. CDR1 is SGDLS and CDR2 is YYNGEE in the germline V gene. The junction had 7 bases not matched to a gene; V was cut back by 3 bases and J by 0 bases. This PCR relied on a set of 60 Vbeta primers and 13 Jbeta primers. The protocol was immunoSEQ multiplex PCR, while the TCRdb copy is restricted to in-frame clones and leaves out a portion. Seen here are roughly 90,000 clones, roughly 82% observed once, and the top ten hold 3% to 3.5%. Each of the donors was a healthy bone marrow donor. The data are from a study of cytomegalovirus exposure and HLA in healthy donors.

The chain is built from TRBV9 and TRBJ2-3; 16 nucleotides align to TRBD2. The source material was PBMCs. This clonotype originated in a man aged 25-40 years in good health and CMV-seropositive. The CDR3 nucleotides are TGTGCCAGCAGCGCCCGGGCGGGACTAGCGGGAGGGAGCACAGATACGCAGTATTTT. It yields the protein CASSARAGLAGGSTDTQYF.